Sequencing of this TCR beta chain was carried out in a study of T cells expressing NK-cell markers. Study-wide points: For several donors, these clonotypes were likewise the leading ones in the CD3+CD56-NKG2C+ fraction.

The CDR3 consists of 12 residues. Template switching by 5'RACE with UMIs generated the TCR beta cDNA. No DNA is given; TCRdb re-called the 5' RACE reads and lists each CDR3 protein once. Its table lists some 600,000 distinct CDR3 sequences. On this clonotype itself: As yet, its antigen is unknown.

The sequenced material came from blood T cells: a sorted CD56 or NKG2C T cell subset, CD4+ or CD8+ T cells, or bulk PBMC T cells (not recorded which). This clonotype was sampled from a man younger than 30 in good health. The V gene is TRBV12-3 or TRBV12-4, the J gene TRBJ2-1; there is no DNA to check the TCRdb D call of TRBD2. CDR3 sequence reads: CASSFRRSQQFF.